Below, one T cell receptor beta chain is given with its context. Its specificity is not known. The data originate from a study of T cell responses to AZD1222 COVID-19 vaccine. TCRdb's table, derived via immunoSEQ multiplex PCR, lists solely in-frame clones and lacks some. The top ten clones hold roughly an eighth of a sample with about 120,000 clones, 87% of them seen once. J gave up 7 bases and V 1 base, and 2 bases lay outside the gene matches. In germline, CDR1 is SEHNR, CDR2 FQNEAQ (reference sequence). The CDR3 is made up of 14 amino acids. General observations from the study: Only a handful of AZD1222 recipients tested seropositive at baseline. Spike-specific TCR breadth and depth went up after people got two AZD1222 doses. Researchers took repertoire samples only after the peak T cell response had come.

This receptor was identified in an adult in good health. V usage is TRBV7-9 and J usage is TRBJ2-1; 9 bases agree with TRBD1. Sequenced here: peripheral blood, sampled on day 0 of AZD1222 vaccination. The CDR3 reads CASSLGQGVNEQFF. In DNA, the CDR3 is TGTGCCAGCAGCTTAGGACAGGGGGTGAATGAGCAGTTCTTC.